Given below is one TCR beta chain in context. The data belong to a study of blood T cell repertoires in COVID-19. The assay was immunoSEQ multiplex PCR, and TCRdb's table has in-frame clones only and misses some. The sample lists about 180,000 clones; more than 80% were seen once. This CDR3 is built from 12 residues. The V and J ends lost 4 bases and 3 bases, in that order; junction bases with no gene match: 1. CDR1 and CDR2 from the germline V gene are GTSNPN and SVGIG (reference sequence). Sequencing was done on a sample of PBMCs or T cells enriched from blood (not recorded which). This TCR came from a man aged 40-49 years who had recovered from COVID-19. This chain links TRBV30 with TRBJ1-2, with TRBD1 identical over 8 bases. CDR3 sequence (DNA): TGTGCCTGGACAGGGGGCTACTATGGCTACACCTTC. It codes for CAWTGGYYGYTF.